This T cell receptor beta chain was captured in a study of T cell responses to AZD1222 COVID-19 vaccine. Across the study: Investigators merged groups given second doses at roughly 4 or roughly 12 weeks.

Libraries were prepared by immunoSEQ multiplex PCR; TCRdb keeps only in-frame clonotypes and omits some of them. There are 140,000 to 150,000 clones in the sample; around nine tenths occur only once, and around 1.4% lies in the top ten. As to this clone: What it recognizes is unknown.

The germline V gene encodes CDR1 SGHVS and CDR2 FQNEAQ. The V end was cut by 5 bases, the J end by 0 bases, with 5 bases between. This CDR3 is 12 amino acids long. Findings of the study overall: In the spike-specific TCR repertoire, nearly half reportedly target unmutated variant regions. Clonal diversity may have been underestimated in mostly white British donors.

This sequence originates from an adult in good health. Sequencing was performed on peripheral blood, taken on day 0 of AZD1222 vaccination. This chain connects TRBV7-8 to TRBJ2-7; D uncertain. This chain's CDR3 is CASSPNSYEQYF. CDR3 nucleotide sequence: TGTGCCAGCAGCCCAAACTCCTACGAGCAGTACTTC.